This is a list of T cell receptor beta chains from one sample in a study of blood T cell repertoires in COVID-19. Clones were sequenced by immunoSEQ multiplex PCR, and TCRdb holds only the in-frame ones, with some missing. The sample contains some 67,000 clones, roughly 88% of which appear only once. Sequencing was done on a sample of peripheral blood. These receptors were collected from an older woman with acute or convalescent COVID-19. CDR3s include the opening cysteine and the closing phenylalanine or tryptophan. The D gene is left open where the match is weak. Clone size is given for some rows only: seen once, a few or many times, or a class if the clone is expanded.

size: .; J: TRBJ2-5; V: TRBV9; length: 15; D: TRBD1; CDR3: CASSSGQGFQETQYF; DNA: TGTGCCAGCAGCTCGGGACAGGGCTTCCAAGAGACCCAGTACTTC
size: .; J: TRBJ2-3; V: TRBV5-1; length: 17; D: TRBD2; CDR3: CASSSTLAGVLTDTQYF; DNA: TGCGCCAGCAGCTCTACACTAGCGGGGGTTCTAACAGATACGCAGTATTTT
size: .; J: TRBJ1-6; V: TRBV7-2; length: 14; D: .; CDR3: CASSLQAGFSPLHF; DNA: TGTGCCAGCAGCTTACAGGCAGGGTTTTCACCCCTCCACTTT
size: .; J: TRBJ2-5; V: TRBV3-1/TRBV3-2; length: 13; D: .; CDR3: CASSLTGLKTQYF; DNA: TGTGCCAGCAGCCTTACAGGGCTGAAGACCCAGTACTTC
size: .; J: TRBJ1-1; V: TRBV5-1; length: 14; D: .; CDR3: CASSLEQGWTEAFF; DNA: TGCGCCAGCAGCTTGGAACAGGGATGGACTGAAGCTTTCTTT
size: .; J: TRBJ1-4; V: TRBV4-3; length: 15; D: .; CDR3: CASSKTRSTNEKLFF; DNA: TGCGCCAGCAGTAAGACTCGTTCAACTAATGAAAAACTGTTTTTT
size: few; J: TRBJ1-5; V: TRBV19; length: 13; D: TRBD1; CDR3: CASSRQGGQPQHF; DNA: TGTGCCAGTAGTCGACAGGGGGGACAGCCCCAGCATTTT
size: .; J: TRBJ1-2; V: TRBV19; length: 13; D: TRBD1; CDR3: CASSLRTGYGYTF; DNA: TGTGCCAGTAGTTTACGGACAGGGTATGGCTACACCTTC
size: .; J: TRBJ1-3; V: TRBV4-1; length: 18; D: TRBD1; CDR3: CASSQTLPGQGNPNTIYF; DNA: TGCGCCAGCAGCCAGACACTACCGGGACAGGGGAATCCAAACACCATATATTTT
size: .; J: TRBJ2-5; V: TRBV18; length: 15; D: .; CDR3: CASSPVRTAPETQYF; DNA: TGTGCCAGCTCACCAGTTCGGACAGCCCCGGAGACCCAGTACTTC
size: few; J: TRBJ1-2; V: TRBV28; length: 15; D: .; CDR3: CASSLSPGQIYGYTF; DNA: TGTGCCAGCAGTTTATCCCCGGGACAAATCTATGGCTACACCTTC
size: .; J: TRBJ1-2; V: TRBV4-1; length: 13; D: .; CDR3: CASSETGHYGYTF; DNA: TGCGCCAGCAGCGAAACAGGGCACTATGGCTACACCTTC
size: once; J: TRBJ1-2; V: TRBV28; length: 16; D: .; CDR3: CASSSGGGQLVYGYTF; DNA: TGTGCCAGCAGTTCCGGAGGCGGGCAGCTTGTCTATGGCTACACCTTC
size: once; J: TRBJ1-5; V: TRBV24-1; length: 15; D: .; CDR3: CATSESADSNQPQHF; DNA: TGTGCCACCAGTGAGTCCGCGGATAGCAATCAGCCCCAGCATTTT
size: .; J: TRBJ1-6; V: TRBV27; length: 15; D: TRBD1; CDR3: CASSLEDRVGSPLHF; DNA: TGTGCCAGCAGTTTGGAAGACAGGGTAGGATCACCCCTCCACTTT
size: .; J: TRBJ1-6; V: TRBV5-1; length: 13; D: .; CDR3: CASRQRQNSPLHF; DNA: TGCGCCAGCAGACAAAGACAGAATTCACCCCTCCACTTT
size: few; J: TRBJ1-2; V: TRBV6-5; length: 14; D: TRBD1; CDR3: CASSSYDRGGGYTF; DNA: TGTGCCAGCAGTTCGTATGACAGGGGAGGTGGCTACACCTTC
size: once; J: TRBJ1-2; V: TRBV7-2; length: 16; D: .; CDR3: CASSLQGGSLVNGYTF; DNA: TGTGCCAGCAGCTTGCAGGGCGGGAGCCTGGTTAATGGCTACACCTTC
size: .; J: TRBJ1-2; V: TRBV4-3; length: 15; D: .; CDR3: CASSQDRGGYYGYTF; DNA: TGCGCCAGCAGCCAAGACCGCGGAGGATATTATGGCTACACCTTC
size: .; J: TRBJ1-5; V: TRBV7-2; length: 14; D: .; CDR3: CASSQEHSNQPQHF; DNA: TGTGCCAGCAGCCAAGAGCATAGCAATCAGCCCCAGCATTTT
size: .; J: TRBJ1-2; V: TRBV6-2/TRBV6-3; length: 15; D: TRBD1; CDR3: CASSYSPGGVYGYTF; DNA: TGTGCCAGCAGTTACTCGCCAGGGGGAGTCTATGGCTACACCTTC
size: .; J: TRBJ2-3; V: TRBV10-2; length: 16; D: .; CDR3: CASPPGGPPNTDTQYF; DNA: TGCGCCAGCCCCCCAGGAGGCCCTCCGAACACAGATACGCAGTATTTT
size: few; J: TRBJ2-1; V: TRBV5-1; length: 15; D: TRBD1; CDR3: CASSPGQSSYNEQFF; DNA: TGCGCCAGCAGCCCGGGACAGAGCTCCTACAATGAGCAGTTCTTC
size: .; J: TRBJ1-2; V: TRBV7-8; length: 14; D: TRBD1; CDR3: CASSPGTGGGGYTF; DNA: TGTGCCAGCAGCCCTGGGACAGGGGGCGGTGGCTACACCTTC
size: .; J: TRBJ1-3; V: TRBV19; length: 17; D: .; CDR3: CASSIDHRPSSGNTIYF; DNA: TGTGCCAGTAGTATCGATCACAGGCCCAGCTCTGGAAACACCATATATTTT
size: .; J: TRBJ1-1; V: TRBV5-4; length: 14; D: TRBD1; CDR3: CASSFQGGNTEAFF; DNA: TGTGCCAGCAGCTTTCAGGGGGGGAACACTGAAGCTTTCTTT
size: .; J: TRBJ2-1; V: TRBV14; length: 14; D: .; CDR3: CASSALGVGNEQFF; DNA: TGTGCCAGCAGCGCTCTGGGAGTAGGTAATGAGCAGTTCTTC
size: once; J: TRBJ1-2; V: TRBV7-8; length: 15; D: TRBD1; CDR3: CASSQTGLTNYGYTF; DNA: TGTGCCAGCAGCCAGACAGGGCTTACTAACTATGGCTACACCTTC
size: once; J: TRBJ2-1; V: TRBV5-5; length: 15; D: TRBD1; CDR3: CASSSDRDSYNEQFF; DNA: TGTGCCAGCAGCTCAGACAGGGACTCCTACAATGAGCAGTTCTTC
size: .; J: TRBJ2-5; V: TRBV18; length: 15; D: .; CDR3: CASSPLGAETGTQYF; DNA: TGTGCCAGCTCACCACTTGGGGCGGAAACGGGGACCCAGTACTTC
size: few; J: TRBJ1-5; V: TRBV28; length: 15; D: TRBD1; CDR3: CASRFPTGANQPQHF; DNA: TGTGCCAGCAGGTTCCCGACAGGGGCCAATCAGCCCCAGCATTTT
size: .; J: TRBJ2-2; V: TRBV9; length: 15; D: TRBD1; CDR3: CASSPRTGLHGELFF; DNA: TGTGCCAGCAGCCCTAGGACAGGTCTTCACGGGGAGCTGTTTTTT
size: few; J: TRBJ1-3; V: TRBV11-3; length: 15; D: TRBD1; CDR3: CASSPGQGPGNTIYF; DNA: TGTGCCAGCAGCCCAGGACAGGGACCTGGAAACACCATATATTTT
size: .; J: TRBJ1-4; V: TRBV4-1; length: 13; D: .; CDR3: CASSIEDNEKLFF; DNA: TGCGCCAGCTCAATAGAAGATAATGAAAAACTGTTTTTT
size: .; J: TRBJ2-4; V: TRBV11-2; length: 13; D: .; CDR3: CASSLRLRDIQYF; DNA: TGTGCCAGCAGCTTAAGACTGCGGGACATTCAGTACTTC
size: .; J: TRBJ1-1; V: TRBV7-9; length: 13; D: TRBD1; CDR3: CASSSDRETEAFF; DNA: TGTGCCAGCAGCTCGGACAGGGAAACTGAAGCTTTCTTT
size: once; J: TRBJ1-3; V: TRBV29-1; length: 14; D: TRBD1; CDR3: CSVGLTGSGNTIYF; DNA: TGCAGCGTCGGATTGACAGGGAGCGGAAACACCATATATTTT
size: once; J: TRBJ1-4; V: TRBV6-5; length: 13; D: .; CDR3: CASSYSSNEKLFF; DNA: TGTGCCAGCAGTTACTCGAGCAATGAAAAACTGTTTTTT
size: few; J: TRBJ1-1; V: TRBV19; length: 15; D: TRBD1; CDR3: CASRFPGGAGTEAFF; DNA: TGTGCCAGTAGATTCCCAGGGGGCGCAGGGACTGAAGCTTTCTTT
size: once; J: TRBJ2-5; V: TRBV6-1; length: 15; D: .; CDR3: CASSEDLGGRETQYF; DNA: TGTGCCAGCAGTGAAGACCTAGGGGGAAGAGAGACCCAGTACTTC
size: .; J: TRBJ2-5; V: TRBV15; length: 14; D: TRBD2; CDR3: CATSSRGVGETQYF; DNA: TGTGCCACCAGCAGCCGGGGGGTTGGAGAGACCCAGTACTTC
size: .; J: TRBJ1-6; V: TRBV27; length: 17; D: TRBD1; CDR3: CASSPLTGTGYDSPLHF; DNA: TGTGCCAGCAGCCCACTTACCGGGACAGGGTACGATTCACCCCTCCACTTT
size: few; J: TRBJ1-2; V: TRBV9; length: 14; D: .; CDR3: CASSPEGGWRGYTF; DNA: TGTGCCAGCAGCCCCGAGGGGGGGTGGCGTGGCTACACCTTC
size: .; J: TRBJ1-5; V: TRBV12-3/TRBV12-4; length: 13; D: TRBD1; CDR3: CASRQGAWRPQHF; DNA: TGTGCCAGCAGACAGGGGGCTTGGCGGCCCCAGCATTTT
size: .; J: TRBJ1-2; V: TRBV27; length: 14; D: .; CDR3: CASSRTTGNYGYTF; DNA: TGTGCCAGCAGTCGAACGACAGGCAACTATGGCTACACCTTC
size: .; J: TRBJ1-5; V: TRBV7-9; length: 15; D: .; CDR3: CASSPNRDSNQPQHF; DNA: TGTGCCAGCAGCCCTAACAGGGACAGCAATCAGCCCCAGCATTTT
size: .; J: TRBJ1-5; V: TRBV28; length: 15; D: TRBD1; CDR3: CASRYKTGGGQPQHF; DNA: TGTGCCAGCAGGTACAAGACAGGGGGCGGTCAGCCCCAGCATTTT
size: .; J: TRBJ1-4; V: TRBV6-5; length: 15; D: .; CDR3: CASSYSTVPNEKLFF; DNA: TGTGCCAGCAGTTACAGCACAGTCCCTAATGAAAAACTGTTTTTT
size: .; J: TRBJ1-2; V: TRBV7-2; length: 14; D: TRBD1; CDR3: CASSQDRGGNGYTF; DNA: TGTGCCAGCAGCCAAGACAGGGGGGGGAATGGCTACACCTTC
size: .; J: TRBJ2-3; V: TRBV5-1; length: 16; D: TRBD2; CDR3: CASSQRTSAYTDTQYF; DNA: TGCGCCAGCAGCCAGAGGACTAGCGCATACACAGATACGCAGTATTTT
size: once; J: TRBJ2-4; V: TRBV19; length: 17; D: TRBD1; CDR3: CASSFFLGGTAKNIQYF; DNA: TGTGCCAGTAGCTTCTTCCTAGGGGGCACGGCCAAAAACATTCAGTACTTC
size: .; J: TRBJ2-2; V: TRBV30; length: 12; D: .; CDR3: CAWSPSVGELFF; DNA: TGTGCCTGGAGTCCTAGCGTCGGGGAGCTGTTTTTT
size: .; J: TRBJ1-6; V: TRBV3-1/TRBV3-2; length: 19; D: TRBD1; CDR3: CASSQDGSPGQGLGSPLHF; DNA: TGTGCCAGCAGCCAAGACGGAAGCCCCGGACAGGGGTTAGGTTCACCCCTCCACTTT